The clone carrying this T cell receptor (beta chain) was found many times. As yet, its antigen is unknown. The data stem from a study of T cell repertoires in cytomegalovirus infection. Study in general: The public TCR beta signatures pointed to both CMV infection and matching HLA type.

The study's findings and limits: Clonotypes of TCR beta that were HLA-C-restricted and CMV-specific dominated the ex vivo response. Frequencies of public TCR beta families were cumulated, and this identified carriers of CMV plus the relevant HLA.

This CDR3 has 15 amino acids. The V gene lost 4 bases and the J gene lost 1 base, with 13 bases spanning the gap. Germline CDR1 reads SGHTA; CDR2 reads FQGNSA. TCRdb re-called the reads through MiXCR, storing one row per CDR3 protein. The table shows about 530,000 distinct CDR3 sequences, with around 27% occurring only once. V is TRBV7-2 and J is TRBJ2-5; maybe TRBD2 (6 bases). The source material was PBMCs. The sequence came from a human donor in good health (CMV status not recorded). Some clones in this sample may be carry-over from other donors' samples. As DNA, the CDR3 is TGTGCCAGCAGCTCAGCCAGCGGGTCCCAAGAGACCCAGTACTTC. Translation gives CASSSASGSQETQYF.